The 8 T cell receptor beta chains given below trace back to one sample, sequenced in a study of blood T cell repertoires in COVID-19. TCRdb's copy holds only in-frame clones and misses some; the assay was immunoSEQ multiplex PCR. Of approximately 110,000 clones listed, 85% to 90% were seen once; the top ten hold about 3.8%. Sequenced input: peripheral blood. These receptors were collected from a man aged 50 to 60 with acute or convalescent COVID-19.

The chain couples TRBV15 to TRBJ2-1; 9 nucleotides align to TRBD1. CDR1 and CDR2 (germline): LNHNV, YYDKDF (reference sequence). The CDR3 contains 17 residues. The trim removed 0 bases at V and 3 bases at J, leaving 6 bases unmatched. CDR3 protein: CATSRDQQGAVYNEQFF. The CDR3 DNA reads TGTGCCACCAGCAGAGACCAACAGGGGGCGGTCTACAATGAGCAGTTCTTC.

The chain employs TRBV28 and TRBJ2-7; 11 bases are shared with TRBD1. Germline trimming cut 5 bases from V and 7 bases from J; bases unmatched to any gene: 10. Germline V gene lookup returns CDR1 MDHEN and CDR2 SYDVKM. The CDR3 has 15 amino acids. The CDR3: CASSAGTGGVGEQYF. The CDR3 nucleotides read TGTGCCAGCAGTGCCGGGACAGGGGGGGTCGGGGAGCAGTACTTC.

The chain carries TRBV29-1 and TRBJ2-3; no clear D gene. CDR1 is SQVTM and CDR2 is ANQGSEA in the germline V gene. Trimming cost V 4 bases and J 2 bases, with 7 bases left between them. The CDR3 loop spans 12 amino acids. The CDR3 sequence is CSVGQDTDTQYF. The DNA of the CDR3 is TGCAGCGTTGGGCAGGACACAGATACGCAGTATTTT.

This chain uses TRBV28 with TRBJ2-7; 7 bases line up with TRBD1. CDR3 length: 15 residues. V shed 6 bases, J shed 7 bases, and the junction held 15 bases outside the gene matches. CDR1 and CDR2 (germline): MDHEN, SYDVKM. DNA of the CDR3: TGTGCCAGCAGCTTAACGGGACAGATAAGGAGTGAGCAGTACTTC. This encodes CASSLTGQIRSEQYF.

This clone showed up just a few times. V is TRBV7-9 and J is TRBJ2-7; a weak D match, TRBD2 (6 bases). This CDR3 comprises 14 residues. The V and J ends lost 6 bases and 7 bases respectively, with 19 bases between them. In germline, CDR1 is SEHNR, CDR2 FQNEAQ (reference sequence). CDR3 bases: TGTGCCAGCAGTTATACTGGGACTGTCCTGGAGCAGTACTTC. Translating gives CASSYTGTVLEQYF.

CDR3 DNA: TGTGCCAGCAGCAACACGGGAGATACGCAGTATTTT. Residues: CASSNTGDTQYF. The gene calls are TRBV6-5 and TRBJ2-3; no clear D. In germline, CDR1 is MNHEY, CDR2 SVGAGI. This CDR3 is 12 amino acids long. Trimming pared 6 bases from V and 5 bases from J, leaving 9 bases between.

This chain links TRBV7-8 with TRBJ2-7; D ambiguous. The CDR3 covers 15 residues. V gave up 2 bases and J gave up 2 bases, with 13 bases separating them. CDR1 is SGHVS, CDR2 FQNEAQ, per germline. The CDR3 sequence is CASSLSPVRTYEQYF. The CDR3 nucleotides read TGTGCCAGCAGCTTATCGCCGGTGCGCACCTACGAGCAGTACTTC.

The chain is built from TRBV27 and TRBJ2-7, with 10 bases aligning to TRBD2. Germline CDR1 MNHEY, CDR2 SMNVEV (reference sequence). The trim removed 3 bases at V and 3 bases at J, leaving 2 bases unmatched. The CDR3 has 14 amino acids. The CDR3 protein is CASSFLAGDYEQYF. The CDR3 nucleotides are TGTGCCAGCAGTTTTCTAGCGGGAGACTACGAGCAGTACTTC.